This T cell receptor beta chain was sequenced during a study of neurological immune-mediated disorders. TCRdb re-called the 5' RACE reads through MiXCR, storing one row per CDR3 protein. The repertoire has 50,000 or so distinct CDR3 sequences, approximately 3.3% of them found once; the top ten carry 5.5% to 6%. The germline gives CDR1 MGHDK, CDR2 SYGVNS. With termini counted, the CDR3 has 11 amino acids. From 2 million PBMCs stored at -80 C, the unsorted libraries were generated. This clonotype was observed a few times. The final CDR3 position lacks the conserved phenylalanine or tryptophan, pointing to a likely read error. The DNA is omitted, as the CDR3 cannot be located on it reliably, and the CDR3 follows TCRdb's listing.

The source material was PBMCs. The V gene is TRBV25-1, the J gene TRBJ2-4; the tabulated D call, TRBD1, remains unverified against the DNA. The TCR comes from a man aged 35-49 years with multiple sclerosis. Here the CDR3 reads CASSAGQGEYN.